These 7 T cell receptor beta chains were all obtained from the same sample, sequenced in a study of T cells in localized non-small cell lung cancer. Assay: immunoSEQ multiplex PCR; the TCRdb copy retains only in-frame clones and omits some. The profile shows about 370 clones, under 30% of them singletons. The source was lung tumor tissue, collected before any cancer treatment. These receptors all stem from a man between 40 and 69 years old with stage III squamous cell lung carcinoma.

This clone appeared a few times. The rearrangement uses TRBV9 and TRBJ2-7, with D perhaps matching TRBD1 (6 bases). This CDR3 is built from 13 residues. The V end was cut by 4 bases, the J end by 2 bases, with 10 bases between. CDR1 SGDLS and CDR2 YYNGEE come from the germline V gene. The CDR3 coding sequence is TGTGCCAGCAGCTCCGGACAGCCCTACGAGCAGTACTTC. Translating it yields CASSSGQPYEQYF.

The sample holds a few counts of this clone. The CDR3 is CASSSGDSGNTIYF. CDR3 sequence (DNA): TGTGCCAGCAGCTCGGGTGACTCTGGAAACACCATATATTTT. This chain connects TRBV11-3 to TRBJ1-3; D is uncertain. Deletions cut 4 bases from V and 0 bases from J, with 7 bases between. The germline CDR1 and CDR2 sequences are SGHNT and YENEEA. The CDR3 contains 14 residues.

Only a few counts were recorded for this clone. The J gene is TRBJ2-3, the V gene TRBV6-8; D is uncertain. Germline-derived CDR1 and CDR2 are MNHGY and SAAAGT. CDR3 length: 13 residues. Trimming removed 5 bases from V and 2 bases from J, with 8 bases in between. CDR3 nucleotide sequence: TGTGCCAGCAGTGACCGACTCACAGATACGCAGTATTTT. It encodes CASSDRLTDTQYF.

The CDR3 region is CASSPGHGNTIYF. DNA of the CDR3: TGTGCCAGCAGTCCCGGACACGGAAACACCATATATTTT. The rearrangement links TRBV6-8 to TRBJ1-3; tentative D call: TRBD1 (5 bases). Germline CDR1 and CDR2: MNHGY and SAAAGT. Deletions cut 5 bases from V and 4 bases from J, with 9 bases between. The CDR3 loop spans 13 amino acids.

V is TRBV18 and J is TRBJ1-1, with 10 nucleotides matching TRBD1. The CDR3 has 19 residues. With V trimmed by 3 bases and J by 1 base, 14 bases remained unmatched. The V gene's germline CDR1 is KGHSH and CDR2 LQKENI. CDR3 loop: CASSPPPGTGALQNTEAFF. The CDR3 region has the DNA TGTGCCAGCTCACCTCCCCCCGGGACAGGGGCGCTACAGAACACTGAAGCTTTCTTT.

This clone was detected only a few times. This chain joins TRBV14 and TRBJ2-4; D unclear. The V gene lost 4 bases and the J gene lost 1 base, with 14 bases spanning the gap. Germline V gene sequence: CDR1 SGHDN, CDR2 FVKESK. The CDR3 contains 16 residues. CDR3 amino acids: CASSLSTSTAKNIQYF. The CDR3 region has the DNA TGTGCCAGCAGCCTCTCGACGTCTACCGCCAAAAACATTCAGTACTTC.

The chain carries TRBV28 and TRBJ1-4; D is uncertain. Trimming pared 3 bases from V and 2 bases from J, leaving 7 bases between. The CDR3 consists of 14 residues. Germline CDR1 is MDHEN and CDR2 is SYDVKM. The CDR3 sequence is CASSLWSTNEKLFF. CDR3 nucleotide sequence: TGTGCCAGCAGTTTGTGGAGTACTAATGAAAAACTGTTTTTT.